This TCR beta chain stems from a study of identifying expanded T cells in peripheral blood. Study conclusions and caveats: Differentially abundant clones: around 1.2 between replicates, about 17 at about two weeks, around 19 at four. Clone count variance between roughly 2-week samples rose with total template count.

No infections or other immune events were documented during collection. Trimming cost V 5 bases and J 5 bases; bases outside gene matches: 7. The CDR3 contains 15 residues. In germline, CDR1 is SSHAT, CDR2 FNYEAQ (reference sequence). A word on this clone: Antigen unknown.

Only in-frame clones appear in the TCRdb table, and some are missing; sequencing was by immunoSEQ multiplex PCR. The sample includes 100,000 to 150,000 clones, 84% of them seen just once. The specimen was blood. This clonotype was sampled from a person between 18 and 75 years old in good health. The rearrangement joins TRBV7-7 to TRBJ2-2, with TRBD1 matching 8 bases. This CDR3 is CASSPGQGWTGELFF. CDR3 bases: TGTGCCAGCAGCCCCGGACAGGGATGGACCGGGGAGCTGTTTTTT.